Presented here are 8 T cell receptor beta chains from one specimen sequenced in a study of control samples from healthy donors and cancer patients. Only in-frame clones appear in the TCRdb table, and some are missing; sequencing was by immunoSEQ multiplex PCR. The table includes more than 95,000 clones, approximately 93% detected once. Material: blood. These receptors came from a young man in good health.

A single count supports this clone. The CDR3 end shows no conserved phenylalanine or tryptophan, and so a read error is likely. No DNA is shown, since the ends of the CDR3 on it are uncertain; the CDR3 is the one TCRdb lists. The chain recombines TRBV11-2 with TRBJ2-7; whether TRBD1, the table's D call, matches the DNA was not checked. From its first to its last residue, the CDR3 has 11 amino acids. CDR1 SGHAT and CDR2 FQNNGV come from the germline V gene. The CDR3 reads CASGRQGPLSL.

V and J are TRBV4-1 and TRBJ1-1; D is perhaps TRBD1 (6 bases). The V and J ends lost 0 bases and 7 bases respectively, with 21 bases between them. The CDR3 consists of 17 residues. CDR1 MGHRA and CDR2 YSYEKL come from the germline V gene. CDR3 region: CASSQDYPGRGSGEAFF. CDR3 bases: TGCGCCAGCAGCCAAGATTATCCGGGCAGGGGATCAGGTGAAGCTTTCTTT.

The chain couples TRBV4-1 to TRBJ2-2; 8 nucleotides line up with TRBD1. This CDR3 spans 17 amino acids. The J segment lost 1 base and the V segment lost 2 bases, leaving 6 bases of the junction unmatched. From germline, CDR1 is MGHRA and CDR2 YSYEKL. CDR3 residues: CASSQNTGTGNTGELFF. The DNA of the CDR3 is TGCGCCAGCAGCCAAAACACCGGGACAGGGAACACCGGGGAGCTGTTTTTT.

This chain uses TRBV3-1 (or the pseudogene TRBV3-2) with TRBJ2-3; possible D gene TRBD1, 5 bases. CDR3 length: 16 amino acids. Trimming left V 0 bases short and J 5 bases short, with 15 bases between. Germline CDR1 reads LGHDT; CDR2 reads YNNKEL (reference sequence). CDR3 nucleotide sequence: TGTGCCAGCAGCCAAGATAAGGGGCCCTGGCGAGATACGCAGTATTTT. It yields the protein CASSQDKGPWRDTQYF.

The rearrangement links TRBV11-2 to TRBJ2-1, with D maybe TRBD1 (6 bases). Trimming removed 0 bases at V and 7 bases at J, with 22 bases between. Germline V gene lookup returns CDR1 SGHAT and CDR2 FQNNGV. This CDR3 comprises 18 residues. The CDR3 loop reads CASSLDSFRGIPLNEQFF. The CDR3 nucleotides read TGTGCCAGCAGCTTAGATAGTTTCAGGGGCATCCCCCTAAATGAGCAGTTCTTC.

The sample holds one count of this clone. The chain combines TRBV5-6 with TRBJ2-3; D remains unclear. The ends were cut back, 1 base at V and 2 bases at J, with 2 bases in the middle. This CDR3 has 12 amino acids. Germline V CDR1 and CDR2: SGHDT, YYEEEE. DNA of the CDR3: TGTGCCAGCAGCTTGTCCACAGATACGCAGTATTTT. Translation: CASSLSTDTQYF.

This chain joins TRBV10-3 and TRBJ2-5; D may be TRBD1 (6 bases). The CDR3 covers 13 residues. Trimming took off 10 bases at V and 2 bases at J, with 14 bases between the two ends. CDR1 is ENHRY, CDR2 SYGVKD, per germline. This CDR3 reads CASGDRRQETQYF. The CDR3, as DNA: TGTGCCAGCGGAGACAGGCGGCAAGAGACCCAGTACTTC.

V usage is TRBV6-1 and J usage is TRBJ1-5; 7 bases map to TRBD1. The V and J ends lost 2 bases and 2 bases, in that order; junction bases with no gene match: 6. Germline CDR1 is MNHNS and CDR2 is SASEGT. The CDR3 covers 16 residues. CDR3 amino acids: CASSEYAGGGNQPQHF. The CDR3 DNA sequence: TGTGCCAGCAGTGAATACGCAGGGGGTGGCAATCAGCCCCAGCATTTT.